The 28 T cell receptor beta chains below were found in one sample sequenced in a study of blood T cell repertoires in COVID-19. Some clones are missing from TCRdb's copy, which holds only in-frame ones; the method was immunoSEQ multiplex PCR. The sample includes over 130,000 clones, about 90% of them seen just once. The material sequenced was peripheral blood. These receptor sequences come from a man aged 55 to 70 with active or convalescent COVID-19.

The V and J genes are TRBV29-1 and TRBJ2-1, with 7 bases matching TRBD2. Germline V gene sequence: CDR1 SQVTM, CDR2 ANQGSEA. V lost 2 bases to trimming and J lost 13 bases; unmatched junction nucleotides: 5. The CDR3 has 11 amino acids. CDR3 DNA sequence: TGCAGCGTTGAAAAGCCAGCGGGACAGTTCTTC. Its protein product is CSVEKPAGQFF.

The chain is built from TRBV14 and TRBJ1-2, with no clear D. The length of the CDR3 is 13 residues. CDR1 and CDR2 (germline): SGHDN, FVKESK. The V end was cut by 2 bases, the J end by 3 bases, with 7 bases between. The CDR3 sequence: CASSQKQDYGYTF. CDR3 bases: TGTGCCAGCAGCCAAAAACAAGACTATGGCTACACCTTC.

V gene TRBV28 combines with J gene TRBJ2-3; 7 bases fit TRBD1. The germline V gene encodes CDR1 MDHEN and CDR2 SYDVKM. The CDR3 is made up of 16 amino acids. V was pared by 6 bases and J by 2 bases, with 11 bases of the junction left unmatched. The CDR3 DNA is TGTGCCAGCAGCTCCACCGGGACAGCATACACAGATACGCAGTATTTT. This translates into CASSSTGTAYTDTQYF. Full variable domain (missing parts from reference TRBV28 and TRBJ2-3): DVKVTQSSRYLVKRTGEKVFLECVQDMDHENMFWYRQDPGLGLRLIYFSYDVKMKEKGDIPEGYSVSREKKERFSLILESASTNQTSMYLCASSSTGTAYTDTQYFGPGTRLTVL.

This chain connects TRBV30 to TRBJ1-1; D is possibly TRBD1 (6 bases). Germline V gene data show CDR1 as GTSNPN and CDR2 as SVGIG (reference sequence). The CDR3 extends over 15 amino acids. The V gene lost 2 bases and the J gene lost 2 bases, with 15 bases spanning the gap. The CDR3 loop reads CAWSPQTGANTEAFF. CDR3 sequence (DNA): TGTGCCTGGAGTCCCCAGACAGGCGCCAACACTGAAGCTTTCTTT.

This clone was counted once. J is TRBJ2-7 and V is TRBV11-2, with 8 bases matching TRBD1. With V trimmed by 7 bases and J by 0 bases, 11 bases remained unmatched. Per germline, CDR1 SGHAT and CDR2 FQNNGV. CDR3 length: 16 amino acids. CDR3 bases: TGTGCCAGCAACCCCTCCGGGACAGGCTACTCCTACGAGCAGTACTTC. It specifies CASNPSGTGYSYEQYF.

The DNA of the CDR3 is TGTGCCAGCAGCCAGATCAGGGGTTCGGGAAACACCATATATTTT. Its translation: CASSQIRGSGNTIYF. The V and J genes are TRBV5-6 and TRBJ1-3, with D tentatively TRBD1 (6 bases). Trimming pared 4 bases from V and 4 bases from J, leaving 15 bases between. The CDR3 is made up of 15 amino acids. Looked up from germline, CDR1 is SGHDT and CDR2 is YYEEEE. Full variable domain (remainder filled in from reference TRBV5-6 and TRBJ1-3): DAGVTQSPTHLIKTRGQQVTLRCSPKSGHDTVSWYQQALGQGPQFIFQYYEEEERQRGNFPDRFSGHQFPNYSSELNVNALLLGDSALYLCASSQIRGSGNTIYFGEGSWLTVV.

The chain carries TRBV10-3 and TRBJ2-3, with D tentatively TRBD1 (5 bases). Trimming removed 5 bases at V and 3 bases at J, with 12 bases between. Germline CDR1 and CDR2: ENHRY and SYGVKD. This CDR3 spans 14 amino acids. DNA of the CDR3: TGTGCCATCAGTCAGGGTCTGGGAACAGATACGCAGTATTTT. Protein sequence: CAISQGLGTDTQYF.

V and J are TRBV28 and TRBJ1-5; TRBD1 matches at 7 bases. The germline gives CDR1 MDHEN, CDR2 SYDVKM. The ends lost 6 bases at V and 2 bases at J; junction bases unmatched: 19. This CDR3 has 19 residues. The DNA of the CDR3 is TGTGCCAGCAGCTATTTGTCGGCTAGAGGGGGCCCACGCAATCAGCCCCAGCATTTT. Residues: CASSYLSARGGPRNQPQHF.

This clone was recorded once. DNA of the CDR3: TGTGCCAGCGGGCACGGACAGGCGGTCAATCAGCCCCAGCATTTT. As protein: CASGHGQAVNQPQHF. The V gene is TRBV27, the J gene TRBJ1-5; 7 positions match TRBD1. Germline values: CDR1 MNHEY, CDR2 SMNVEV (reference sequence). The CDR3 extends over 15 amino acids. V shed 8 bases and J 3 bases; nucleotides not matched to a gene: 10.

This rearrangement joins TRBV5-1 to TRBJ2-7; 11 bases match TRBD1. V lost 4 bases to trimming and J lost 0 bases; unmatched junction nucleotides: 3. The CDR3 consists of 15 residues. From germline, CDR1 is SGHRS and CDR2 YFSETQ. CDR3 protein: CASSKDRGPSYEQYF. The CDR3, as DNA: TGCGCCAGCAGCAAGGACAGGGGGCCCTCCTACGAGCAGTACTTC.

This rearrangement joins TRBV10-1 to TRBJ2-2, with a possible D match to TRBD1 (6 bases). The CDR3 is made up of 14 amino acids. Trimming took off 6 bases at V and 1 base at J, with 9 bases between the two ends. Germline CDR1 WNHNN, CDR2 SYGVQD (reference sequence). As DNA, the CDR3 is TGCGCCAGCAGGGAACAGGGGAACACCGGGGAGCTGTTTTTT. Translated: CASREQGNTGELFF.

V is TRBV21-1 and J is TRBJ2-3; the listed D gene, TRBD2, was not tested against the DNA. TRBV21-1 is assigned pseudogene status. The CDR3 spans 15 residues. Written as DNA, the CDR3 is TGTGCCAGCAGCAACGGACGGGAGCTTGGAGATACGCAGTATTTT. Translated: CASSNGRELGDTQYF.

The chain carries TRBV6-5 and TRBJ1-1; the D is unclear. The CDR3 loop spans 14 amino acids. CDR1 is MNHEY, CDR2 SVGAGI, per germline. V was cut by 6 bases and J by 6 bases, with 17 bases left in between. In DNA, the CDR3 is TGTGCCAGCAGGCTAACATGGGCGGGCGCTGAAGCTTTCTTT. This encodes CASRLTWAGAEAFF.

For this clone: Within the sample, other DNA sequences also encode this same CDR3. V usage is TRBV20-1 and J usage is TRBJ2-5; D is possibly TRBD2 (6 bases). In germline, CDR1 is DFQATT, CDR2 SNEGSKA (reference sequence). V lost 6 bases, J lost 5 bases, and 10 bases lay in between. The CDR3 is 11 residues long. CDR3 DNA: TGCAGTGCCCGAGGGAGGGAGACCCAGTACTTC. Translation: CSARGRETQYF.

Concerning this clone: In the same sample, other DNA sequences code for this CDR3. The chain is built from TRBV18 and TRBJ1-5; a weak D match, TRBD1 (6 bases). Between the trimmed V and J ends, which lost 3 bases and 0 bases, there was a span of 6 bases. Germline loops: CDR1 KGHSH, CDR2 LQKENI. CDR3 length: 14 residues. The CDR3 protein is CASSPDSSNQPQHF. The CDR3 DNA follows: TGTGCCAGCTCACCGGACAGTAGCAATCAGCCCCAGCATTTT. The full variable domain, its missing parts supplied by reference TRBV18 and TRBJ1-5, is NAGVMQNPRHLVRRRGQEARLRCSPMKGHSHVYWYRQLPEEGLKFMVYLQKENIIDESGMPKERFSAEFPKEGPSILRIQQVVRGDSAAYFCASSPDSSNQPQHFGDGTRLSIL.

The chain employs TRBV7-8 and TRBJ2-7; 10 bases are shared with TRBD2. The V and J ends lost 5 bases and 2 bases, in that order; junction bases with no gene match: 6. CDR1 and CDR2 (germline): SGHVS, FQNEAQ. This CDR3 region has 15 residues. The CDR3 sequence: CASSRSGGNPYEQYF. The CDR3 coding sequence is TGTGCCAGCAGCCGTAGCGGGGGGAACCCCTACGAGCAGTACTTC.

This clone was detected once. The chain combines TRBV7-2 with TRBJ2-3, with 7 bases matching TRBD2. CDR1 is SGHTA and CDR2 is FQGNSA in the germline V gene. The CDR3 covers 13 residues. The junction had 5 bases not matched to a gene; V was cut back by 4 bases and J by 7 bases. The CDR3 protein is CASSSSGSNTQYF. CDR3 bases: TGTGCCAGCAGCTCTAGCGGCTCGAATACGCAGTATTTT.

This chain uses TRBV5-1 with TRBJ1-2; 7 nucleotides agree with TRBD1. V trimming: 1 base; J trimming: 7 bases; junction bases outside the gene matches: 4. Germline values: CDR1 SGHRS, CDR2 YFSETQ. CDR3 length: 13 amino acids. DNA of the CDR3: TGCGCCAGCAGCTTGACAGGGGACGGTGGCTACACCTTC. This gives the protein CASSLTGDGGYTF.

The chain joins TRBV7-8 to TRBJ2-1; TRBD1 is a possible D gene (6 bases). The CDR3 contains 13 residues. CDR1 and CDR2 (germline): SGHVS, FQNEAQ. V was shortened by 4 bases and J by 3 bases, with 7 bases between the two germline ends. The CDR3 here is CASSSTGYNEQFF. The CDR3 DNA reads TGTGCCAGCAGCTCGACAGGCTACAATGAGCAGTTCTTC.

The V and J genes are TRBV2 and TRBJ2-5; D might be TRBD2 (5 bases). Germline V CDR1 and CDR2: SNHLY, FYNNEI. This CDR3 comprises 13 residues. Trimming removed 5 bases from V and 3 bases from J, with 10 bases in between. CDR3 protein: CASSPSGEETQYF. For the CDR3, the DNA is TGTGCCAGCAGTCCAAGCGGAGAAGAGACCCAGTACTTC.

This clone was counted once. V usage is TRBV7-9 and J usage is TRBJ2-5, with D possibly matching TRBD1 (5 bases). V lost 2 bases and J lost 2, with 9 bases in between. The CDR3 extends over 14 amino acids. Germline values: CDR1 SEHNR, CDR2 FQNEAQ (reference sequence). Written as DNA, the CDR3 is TGTGCCAGCAGCTTAAAGGGGCCTCAAGAGACCCAGTACTTC. Its protein is CASSLKGPQETQYF.

The rearrangement joins TRBV9 to TRBJ2-1, with 10 bases that match TRBD2. The CDR3 loop spans 20 amino acids. CDR1 is SGDLS and CDR2 is YYNGEE in the germline V gene. The junction had 13 bases not matched to a gene; V was cut back by 0 bases and J by 1 base. CDR3 loop: CASSVGNGRGLALSYNEQFF. DNA for the CDR3: TGTGCCAGCAGCGTAGGAAATGGTAGGGGACTAGCGCTATCCTACAATGAGCAGTTCTTC.

CDR3 sequence (DNA): TGTGCCAGTAGTATAGTGGGGACAGGTCTCAATGAGCAGTTCTTC. Translating gives CASSIVGTGLNEQFF. The chain couples TRBV19 to TRBJ2-1, with TRBD1 identical over 8 bases. The CDR3 totals 15 residues. J gave up 6 bases and V 1 base, and 5 bases lay outside the gene matches. CDR1 is LNHDA and CDR2 is SQIVND in the germline V gene (reference sequence).

The chain employs TRBV18 and TRBJ2-1; 9 bases agree with TRBD1. V lost 4 bases to trimming and J lost 2 bases; unmatched junction nucleotides: 3. CDR3 length: 15 amino acids. Germline values: CDR1 KGHSH, CDR2 LQKENI. The CDR3 sequence is CASSLDRGTYNEQFF. CDR3 coding DNA: TGTGCCAGCTCACTGGACAGGGGTACCTACAATGAGCAGTTCTTC.

The J gene is TRBJ2-2, the V gene TRBV7-3; D uncertain. This CDR3 comprises 13 residues. Germline-derived CDR1 and CDR2 are SGHTA and FQGTGA. Trimming pared 3 bases from V and 6 bases from J, leaving 8 bases between. As DNA, the CDR3 is TGTGCCAGCAGCTTTTCTACGGCCGGGGAGCTGTTTTTT. As protein: CASSFSTAGELFF.

V is TRBV18 and J is TRBJ2-7; perhaps TRBD2 as D (7 bases). The germline V gene has CDR1 KGHSH and CDR2 LQKENI. This CDR3 is built from 16 residues. The germline V and J ends were trimmed by 6 bases and 6 bases, with 24 bases remaining between them. This CDR3 is CASSPNSGGSFSEQYF. For the CDR3, the DNA is TGTGCCAGCTCCCCGAACTCGGGGGGCAGTTTTAGCGAGCAGTACTTC.

CDR3 amino acids: CASSSTGRNSPLHF. CDR3 sequence (DNA): TGTGCCAGCAGCTCGACAGGGCGAAATTCACCCCTCCACTTT. The V gene is TRBV5-4, the J gene TRBJ1-6, with 7 nucleotides matching TRBD1. With V trimmed by 3 bases and J by 7 bases, 4 bases remained unmatched. The CDR3 sequence is 14 residues long. Germline V CDR1 and CDR2: SGHNT, YYREEE (reference sequence).

The chain couples TRBV4-2 to TRBJ1-1, with unresolved D. The V and J ends lost 0 bases and 4 bases respectively, with 15 bases between them. The CDR3 is 16 residues long. CDR1 and CDR2 (germline): LGHNA, YNFKEQ. The CDR3 DNA reads as TGTGCCAGCAGCCAAGATGCGACCCCTCGAGGCACTGAAGCTTTCTTT. Translated, it gives CASSQDATPRGTEAFF.